This T cell receptor beta chain was obtained from a study of blood T cell repertoires in COVID-19. Overall study: Whether acute or convalescent, the COVID-19 samples came from the United States, Italy and Spain.

V shed 4 bases and J 10 bases; nucleotides not matched to a gene: 8. Germline V gene data show CDR1 as SGHTA and CDR2 as FQGNSA. The CDR3 is made up of 15 amino acids. This clone was seen a single time. Original processing notes: The authors estimated nucleated cell counts from reference gene primer amplification. Clones were sequenced by immunoSEQ multiplex PCR, and TCRdb holds only the in-frame ones, with some missing. V and J calls and clone size follow that table, whereas D and trimming were derived from the DNA. The sample records 200,000 to 250,000 clones, roughly 80% being singletons. The chain is built from TRBV7-2 and TRBJ2-1, with TRBD2 matching over 12 bases. The sample comprised peripheral blood. The TCR was taken from an elderly woman with active or convalescent COVID-19. The CDR3 protein is CASSYSSGRAKEQFF. The CDR3 region has the DNA TGTGCCAGCAGCTACTCTAGCGGGAGGGCCAAAGAGCAGTTCTTC.